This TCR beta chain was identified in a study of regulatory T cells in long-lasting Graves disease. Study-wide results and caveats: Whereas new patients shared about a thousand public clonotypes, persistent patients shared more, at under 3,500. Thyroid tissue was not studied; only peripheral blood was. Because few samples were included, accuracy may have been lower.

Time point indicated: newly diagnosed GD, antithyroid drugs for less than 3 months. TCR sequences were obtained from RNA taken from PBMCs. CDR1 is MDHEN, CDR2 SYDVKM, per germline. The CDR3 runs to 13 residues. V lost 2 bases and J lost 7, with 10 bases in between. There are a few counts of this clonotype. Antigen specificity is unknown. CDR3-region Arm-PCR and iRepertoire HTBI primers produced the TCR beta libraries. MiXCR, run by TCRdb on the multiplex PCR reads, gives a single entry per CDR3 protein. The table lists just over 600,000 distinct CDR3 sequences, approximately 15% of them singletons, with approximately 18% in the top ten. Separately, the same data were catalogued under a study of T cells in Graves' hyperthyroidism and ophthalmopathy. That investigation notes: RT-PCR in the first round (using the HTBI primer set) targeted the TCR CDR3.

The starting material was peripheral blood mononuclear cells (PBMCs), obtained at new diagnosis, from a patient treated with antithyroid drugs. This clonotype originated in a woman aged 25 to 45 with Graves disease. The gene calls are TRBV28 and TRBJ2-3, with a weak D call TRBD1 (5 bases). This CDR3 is CASSLTPGYTQYF. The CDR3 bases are TGTGCCAGCAGTTTAACCCCAGGGTATACGCAGTATTTT.